This T cell receptor (beta chain) was found in a study of metastatic and nonmetastatic thyroid tumors. Study results and limitations: In both blood and tumor samples, TCR beta diversity was reported significantly higher for malignant than benign nodules.

This clone was seen only a few times. Its antigen is still unknown. TCRdb re-analyzed the PCR reads through MiXCR. The top ten clones hold about 15% of a sample with 60,000 or so clones, 25% to 35% of them seen once. Germline CDR1 reads MNHEY; CDR2 reads SMNVEV (reference sequence). Trimming stripped 6 bases from V and 1 base from J, with 9 bases between. CDR3 size: 13 residues. No treatment of any kind had been given to any patient before thyroid surgery. The sample was blood. The chain has TRBV27 and TRBJ2-5, with a tentative D call TRBD2 (6 bases). This sequence originates from a female donor with papillary thyroid cancer or a benign thyroid nodule (not recorded which). Some clones in this sample may be carry-over from other donors' samples. The CDR3 DNA reads as TGTGCCAGCAGGCTCGGGAGCCAAGAGACCCAGTACTTC. Its protein is CASRLGSQETQYF.